The TCR beta chain under discussion was sequenced for a study of response to subunit inactivated influenza vaccine. Study results and limitations: Seasonal influenza vaccination, on each occasion, was suggested by the authors to recruit few new T cells.

TCRdb used MiXCR to reprocess the RT-PCR reads, holding one entry per CDR3 protein. The data contain around 480,000 distinct CDR3 sequences, approximately 11% of them singletons. A few counts support this clonotype. Antigen specificity is unknown. V dropped 4 bases and J dropped 0 bases, with 9 bases sitting between them. From germline, CDR1 is SGHTS and CDR2 YDEGEE. CDR3 size: 14 residues. The clonotype was recovered from a man aged 45-65 years who received an inactivated influenza vaccine. This material consisted of PBMCs from blood, taken roughly 46 days after vaccination. The chain has TRBV5-8 and TRBJ2-3, with D possibly being TRBD1 (6 bases). CDR3 residues: CASSRDRSTDTQYF. The CDR3, as DNA: TGTGCCAGCAGCCGAGACAGGAGCACAGATACGCAGTATTTT.